Following are 23 T cell receptor beta chains from one sample sequenced in a study of Ad26.COV2.S vaccination and SARS-CoV-2 variants. Specified treatment: some 19 received Ad26.COV2.S at low or high dose, single or two shots; several received placebo; per-sample allocation not given. It was on day 63 after the first vaccine or placebo injection that samples were taken. The method was immunoSEQ multiplex PCR; TCRdb's version includes in-frame clones alone and lacks a portion of them. The data hold approximately 500,000 clones, with around nine tenths observed a single time. The sequencing used peripheral blood, collected in a trial of Ad26.COV2.S vaccine versus placebo. The receptors were gathered from a person aged 18-65 years who received the Ad26.COV2.S COVID-19 vaccine or a placebo.

J is TRBJ2-2 and V is TRBV19; possible D gene TRBD1, 6 bases. The CDR3 has 15 residues. Germline V gene lookup returns CDR1 LNHDA and CDR2 SQIVND (reference sequence). Trimming removed 6 bases from V and 1 base from J, with 12 bases in between. In DNA, the CDR3 is TGTGCCAGTAGCCTCAGGGGCTTGAACACCGGGGAGCTGTTTTTT. Translating gives CASSLRGLNTGELFF.

J is TRBJ2-1 and V is TRBV30; D is ambiguous. V was clipped by 1 base and J by 5 bases, with 6 bases between them. CDR3 size: 12 residues. Per germline, CDR1 GTSNPN and CDR2 SVGIG (reference sequence). The CDR3, as DNA: TGTGCCTGGAGTGGTGTCCACAATGAGCAGTTCTTC. This sequence encodes CAWSGVHNEQFF.

This chain joins TRBV11-3 and TRBJ2-1; 8 bases line up with TRBD2. In germline, CDR1 is SGHNT, CDR2 YENEEA. J gave up 4 bases and V 5 bases, and 7 bases lay outside the gene matches. The CDR3 has 15 residues. The CDR3 loop reads CASSLNSGEYNEQFF. In nucleotides, the CDR3 is TGTGCCAGCAGCCTGAATAGCGGGGAATACAATGAGCAGTTCTTC.

This chain links TRBV7-2 with TRBJ1-2, with D unclear. Trimming removed 4 bases from V and 2 bases from J, with 14 bases in between. This CDR3 has 15 residues. Germline values: CDR1 SGHTA, CDR2 FQGNSA. CDR3 residues: CASSSGVGGNYGYTF. CDR3 coding DNA: TGTGCCAGCAGCTCCGGTGTGGGAGGGAACTATGGCTACACCTTC.

This chain joins TRBV11-2 and TRBJ1-3; D might be TRBD1 (6 bases). Germline V CDR1 and CDR2: SGHAT, FQNNGV. Trimming removed 6 bases at V and 2 bases at J, with 11 bases between. The CDR3 covers 14 residues. In DNA form, the CDR3 reads TGTGCCAGCAGTAGGGACATCACTGGAAACACCATATATTTT. Its protein product is CASSRDITGNTIYF.

The chain links TRBV7-3 to TRBJ2-3; D gene uncertain. The CDR3 spans 14 residues. Per germline, CDR1 SGHTA and CDR2 FQGTGA. Trimming cost V 5 bases and J 7 bases, with 16 bases left between them. The CDR3 here is CASSRRGSDHTQYF. The CDR3, as DNA: TGTGCCAGCAGCCGACGTGGGTCAGACCATACGCAGTATTTT.

The chain couples TRBV7-7 to TRBJ2-5, with D perhaps assigned TRBD1 or TRBD2 (5 bases each). Between the trimmed V and J ends, which lost 5 bases and 1 base, there was a span of 14 bases. The germline V gene has CDR1 SSHAT and CDR2 FNYEAQ (reference sequence). This CDR3 has 15 residues. CDR3 amino acids: CASSATGASQETQYF. The CDR3 DNA reads as TGTGCCAGCAGCGCCACCGGGGCCAGCCAAGAGACCCAGTACTTC.

This sequence joins TRBV7-9 and TRBJ2-5, with 11 nucleotides matching TRBD2. J gave up 5 bases and V 6 bases, and 14 bases lay outside the gene matches. This CDR3 spans 17 amino acids. Germline assignment: CDR1 SEHNR and CDR2 FQNEAQ (reference sequence). As DNA, the CDR3 is TGTGCCAGCAGTTGGACTAGCGGGTTCGTAGATTGGGAGACCCAGTACTTC. Its protein is CASSWTSGFVDWETQYF.

This clone has only one observation. This chain joins TRBV27 and TRBJ2-7; 11 bases are a match to TRBD2. V lost 6 bases and J lost 1; bases outside the gene matches: 8. Germline CDR1 MNHEY, CDR2 SMNVEV (reference sequence). This CDR3 is built from 16 residues. CDR3 region: CASRDPGTSGSYEQYF. In DNA form, the CDR3 reads TGTGCCAGCAGGGACCCTGGGACTAGCGGTTCCTACGAGCAGTACTTC.

The V gene is TRBV5-5, the J gene TRBJ1-1; a weak D match, TRBD1 (5 bases). The CDR3 length is 15 residues. The ends were cut back, 1 base at V and 0 bases at J, with 10 bases in the middle. The germline V gene has CDR1 SGHKS and CDR2 YYEKEE (reference sequence). DNA of the CDR3: TGTGCCAGCAGCTTGTTGGGGGGGATGAACACTGAAGCTTTCTTT. Translated: CASSLLGGMNTEAFF.

The chain links TRBV27 to TRBJ1-6; 7 nucleotides align to TRBD1. This CDR3 contains 14 residues. Per the germline V gene, CDR1 is MNHEY and CDR2 is SMNVEV (reference sequence). V dropped 6 bases and J dropped 9; count of bases not matched to a gene: 8. CDR3 in amino acids: CASSHGTVGSPLHF. CDR3 DNA sequence: TGTGCCAGCAGCCACGGGACAGTTGGTTCACCCCTCCACTTT.

CDR3 amino acids: CAWSVGLSNEQFF. In DNA form, the CDR3 reads TGTGCCTGGAGTGTTGGGTTGAGCAATGAGCAGTTCTTC. The V and J genes are TRBV30 and TRBJ2-1; D is unresolved. The CDR3 length is 13 residues. With 0 bases removed from V and 6 bases from J, the gap between germline ends came to 9 bases. Germline-derived CDR1 and CDR2 are GTSNPN and SVGIG (reference sequence).

J is TRBJ2-1 and V is TRBV6-5; 14 bases fit TRBD2. Trimming removed 6 bases from V and 6 bases from J; junction bases left unmatched: 4. This CDR3 has 15 residues. The germline CDR1 and CDR2 sequences are MNHEY and SVGAGI. CDR3 residues: CASRTGLAGVNEQFF. The CDR3 DNA reads TGTGCCAGCAGAACGGGACTAGCGGGAGTCAATGAGCAGTTCTTC.

Only one count was recorded for this clone. The chain uses TRBV5-1 and TRBJ2-2, with D unclear. Trimming removed 6 bases from V and 2 bases from J, with 14 bases in between. This CDR3 has 15 residues. Germline V gene lookup returns CDR1 SGHRS and CDR2 YFSETQ. In nucleotides, the CDR3 is TGCGCCAGCACCCGCCGGGCCCTTAACACCGGGGAGCTGTTTTTT. Translated, it gives CASTRRALNTGELFF.

The chain recombines TRBV28 with TRBJ2-7; TRBD1 is a possible D gene (5 bases). V lost 5 bases to trimming and J lost 0 bases, with 14 bases between them. The CDR3 totals 15 residues. CDR1 and CDR2 from the germline V gene are MDHEN and SYDVKM. CDR3 protein: CASSPGGRVSYEQYF. CDR3 bases: TGTGCCAGCAGTCCCGGTGGCAGGGTCTCCTACGAGCAGTACTTC.

The chain carries TRBV6-1 and TRBJ2-3, with D perhaps TRBD1 (7 bases). This CDR3 region has 16 residues. CDR1 is MNHNS and CDR2 is SASEGT in the germline V gene. V lost 0 bases to trimming and J lost 6 bases, with 16 bases between them. The CDR3 spells CASSEAGRGVGDTQYF. The CDR3 nucleotides are TGTGCCAGCAGTGAAGCAGGCAGGGGGGTGGGTGATACGCAGTATTTT.

The rearrangement uses TRBV4-2 and TRBJ2-3; perhaps D is TRBD1 or TRBD2 (5 bases each). This CDR3 is built from 14 residues. The germline CDR1 and CDR2 sequences are LGHNA and YNFKEQ. V lost 4 bases to trimming and J lost 3 bases, with 11 bases between them. The CDR3 nucleotides read TGTGCCAGCAGCCCCCGGGACGGGACAGATACGCAGTATTTT. This sequence encodes CASSPRDGTDTQYF.

This chain uses TRBV5-1 with TRBJ2-5; TRBD2 matches at 9 bases. Germline V lookup: CDR1 SGHRS, CDR2 YFSETQ. J gave up 5 bases and V 4 bases, and 9 bases lay outside the gene matches. This CDR3 has 15 amino acids. CDR3 sequence reads: CASSLDSGSGETQYF. CDR3 in DNA: TGCGCCAGCAGCCTTGATAGCGGGAGCGGGGAGACCCAGTACTTC.

V usage is TRBV29-1 and J usage is TRBJ2-1, with TRBD2 matching over 9 bases. The CDR3 has 14 amino acids. Germline CDR1 reads SQVTM; CDR2 reads ANQGSEA. V lost 6 bases, J lost 0 bases, and 3 bases stayed unmatched. In DNA, the CDR3 is TGCAGCGTAGCGACTAGCGGCTCCTACAATGAGCAGTTCTTC. This translates into CSVATSGSYNEQFF.

The rearrangement joins TRBV5-4 to TRBJ1-2; no firm D call. The CDR3 is 13 residues long. CDR1 SGHNT and CDR2 YYREEE come from the germline V gene (reference sequence). Trimming pared 0 bases from V and 8 bases from J, leaving 11 bases between. The DNA for the CDR3 is TGTGCCAGCAGCTTGGGTCGGGTCCAAGGCTACACCTTC. Protein sequence: CASSLGRVQGYTF.

This chain uses TRBV5-4 with TRBJ2-1; D uncertain. Looked up from germline, CDR1 is SGHNT and CDR2 is YYREEE (reference sequence). Trimming left V 1 base short and J 3 bases short, with 11 bases between. The length of the CDR3 is 15 residues. In nucleotides, the CDR3 is TGTGCCAGCAGCTTGCTTGGCGGAAACTACAATGAGCAGTTCTTC. It yields the protein CASSLLGGNYNEQFF.

V usage is TRBV9 and J usage is TRBJ1-5; D not certain. Germline CDR1 SGDLS, CDR2 YYNGEE. The CDR3 length is 15 residues. V was cut by 0 bases and J by 3 bases, with 10 bases left in between. The CDR3 spells CASSVGAGNNQPQHF. CDR3 nucleotide sequence: TGTGCCAGCAGCGTAGGGGCGGGGAACAATCAGCCCCAGCATTTT.

The chain combines TRBV28 with TRBJ1-1; tentative D call: TRBD1 (6 bases). The CDR3 covers 15 residues. Germline-derived CDR1 and CDR2 are MDHEN and SYDVKM. With 3 bases removed from V and 4 bases from J, the gap between germline ends came to 15 bases. The CDR3: CASSFEGGLGTEAFF. Here the CDR3 DNA reads TGTGCCAGCAGTTTCGAAGGGGGATTGGGCACTGAAGCTTTCTTT.